This T cell receptor beta chain comes out of a study of T cell responses to AZD1222 COVID-19 vaccine. Libraries were prepared by immunoSEQ multiplex PCR; TCRdb keeps only in-frame clonotypes and omits some of them. This sample has 79,000 or so clones, with about three quarters found just once. The table lists this clone with a few counts. Germline V gives CDR1 MGHRA, CDR2 YSYEKL. The CDR3 spans 11 residues. V lost 4 bases and J lost 4, with 5 bases in between. The sequencing here drew on peripheral blood, taken 28 days after the second dose of the MenACWY control vaccine. The source is an adult who received the MenACWY meningococcal vaccine as a control. V is TRBV4-1 and J is TRBJ2-7, with no clear D. In DNA form, the CDR3 reads TGCGCCAGCAGCCGAGGTTACGAGCAGTACTTC. Translation gives CASSRGYEQYF.